Below are 24 T cell receptor beta chains sequenced from a single sample in a study of blood T cell repertoires in COVID-19. Only in-frame clones appear in the TCRdb table, and some are missing; sequencing was by immunoSEQ multiplex PCR. Of roughly 24,000 clones listed, approximately 88% are singletons. The sequenced material came from peripheral blood. The source of these receptors is a man aged 70 or older with COVID-19, enrolled during active disease.

The chain recombines TRBV11-2 with TRBJ1-2, with 7 bases that match TRBD1. The CDR3 loop spans 14 amino acids. The junction had 6 bases not matched to a gene; V was cut back by 0 bases and J by 8 bases. Germline CDR1 reads SGHAT; CDR2 reads FQNNGV. In nucleotides, the CDR3 is TGTGCCAGCAGCTTAGAGAGGACAGGATCAGGCTACACCTTC. It encodes CASSLERTGSGYTF.

The rearrangement uses TRBV6-1 and TRBJ1-5, with D possibly TRBD1 on 6 matching bases. CDR3 length equals 15 residues. Deletions cut 1 base from V and 5 bases from J, with 12 bases between. Germline CDR1 reads MNHNS; CDR2 reads SASEGT. CDR3 amino acids: CASSEDRVGDQPQHF. For the CDR3, the DNA is TGTGCCAGCAGTGAAGACAGGGTGGGCGATCAGCCCCAGCATTTT.

The count of this clone is one. The chain has TRBV6-4 and TRBJ1-2; D uncertain. The germline gives CDR1 MRHNA, CDR2 SNTAGT. Trimming took off 4 bases at V and 2 bases at J, with 8 bases between the two ends. CDR3 length: 13 amino acids. CDR3 nucleotides: TGTGCCAGCAGTGCAGGCTTCAACTATGGCTACACCTTC. Translation gives CASSAGFNYGYTF.

A single count supports this clone. The chain links TRBV7-6 to TRBJ1-2; D is unresolved. Trimming took off 5 bases at V and 7 bases at J, with 14 bases between the two ends. This CDR3 is 13 amino acids long. Germline assignment: CDR1 SGHVS and CDR2 FNYEAQ. CDR3 amino acids: CASSDTYLLGYTF. In DNA form, the CDR3 reads TGTGCCAGCAGCGATACTTACCTTCTTGGCTACACCTTC.

In DNA, the CDR3 is TGTGCCAGCAGCTTCGGGGGTGGCACCGGGGAGCTGTTTTTT. Its translation is CASSFGGGTGELFF. The rearrangement uses TRBV5-4 and TRBJ2-2, with D perhaps matching TRBD2 (6 bases). Trimming left V 2 bases short and J 4 bases short, with 9 bases between. The CDR3 loop spans 14 amino acids. Germline V CDR1 and CDR2: SGHNT, YYREEE (reference sequence).

The chain uses TRBV25-1 and TRBJ1-4; D remains unclear. This CDR3 contains 17 residues. The V end was cut by 1 base, the J end by 0 bases, with 12 bases between. Germline-derived CDR1 and CDR2 are MGHDK and SYGVNS. CDR3 sequence: CASSELSGLATNEKLFF. As DNA, the CDR3 is TGTGCCAGCAGTGAATTATCAGGCCTTGCAACTAATGAAAAACTGTTTTTT. Filled out from reference TRBV25-1 and TRBJ1-4, the complete variable domain reads EADIYQTPRYLVIGTGKKITLECSQTMGHDKMYWYQQDPGMELHLIHYSYGVNSTEKGDLSSESTVSRIRTEHFPLTLESARPSHTSQYLCASSELSGLATNEKLFFGSGTQLSVL.

This chain links TRBV27 with TRBJ2-1; D is possibly TRBD1 (5 bases). Looked up from germline, CDR1 is MNHEY and CDR2 is SMNVEV (reference sequence). Trimming removed 5 bases from V and 8 bases from J, with 10 bases in between. This CDR3 has 12 residues. CDR3 sequence reads: CASSAPRDEQFF. The CDR3, as DNA: TGTGCCAGCAGTGCCCCCAGGGATGAGCAGTTCTTC.

The genes are TRBV2 and TRBJ1-5; D is perhaps TRBD1 (5 bases). This CDR3 region has 14 residues. CDR1 and CDR2 (germline): SNHLY, FYNNEI. Deletions cut 6 bases from V and 5 bases from J, with 14 bases between. CDR3 coding DNA: TGTGCCAGCAGCCGTCAGCAGGGTCATCAGCCCCAGCATTTT. Translated: CASSRQQGHQPQHF.

This rearrangement joins TRBV18 to TRBJ2-7; unclear D gene. The CDR3 runs to 12 residues. With 3 bases removed from V and 0 bases from J, the gap between germline ends came to 3 bases. Germline V gene lookup returns CDR1 KGHSH and CDR2 LQKENI. In DNA form, the CDR3 reads TGTGCCAGCTCACCCTCCTCCTACGAGCAGTACTTC. Protein sequence: CASSPSSYEQYF.

This clone appeared once. The J gene is TRBJ1-2, the V gene TRBV7-9, with a tentative D call TRBD1 (6 bases). Germline lookup yields CDR1 SEHNR and CDR2 FQNEAQ (reference sequence). The V and J ends lost 3 bases and 6 bases respectively, with 17 bases between them. The CDR3 is 15 amino acids. The CDR3 spells CASSFGGAGTHGYTF. CDR3 DNA sequence: TGTGCCAGCAGCTTTGGGGGGGCAGGGACCCATGGCTACACCTTC.

This clone is a singleton in its sample. Sequence at one end of the junction differs from germline and may be a read error. The chain joins TRBV27 to TRBJ2-7, with 9 bases aligning to TRBD1. Germline V gene lookup returns CDR1 MNHEY and CDR2 SMNVEV (reference sequence). This CDR3 comprises 15 residues. The CDR3 region is CASSYRQDTGQGLIF. Written as DNA, the CDR3 is TGTGCCAGCAGTTACCGCCAAGATACGGGACAGGGTTTGATCTTC.

The rearrangement links TRBV7-9 to TRBJ2-3; TRBD1 aligns across 7 bases. Looked up from germline, CDR1 is SEHNR and CDR2 is FQNEAQ (reference sequence). This CDR3 is 14 amino acids long. With 4 bases clipped from V and 2 bases from J, the junction kept 3 bases outside the gene matches. CDR3 protein: CASSYGQATDTQYF. The CDR3 DNA is TGTGCCAGCAGCTATGGACAGGCCACAGATACGCAGTATTTT.

The J gene is TRBJ2-7, the V gene TRBV10-3, with a possible D match to TRBD1 (6 bases). The germline V and J ends were trimmed by 6 bases and 10 bases, with 19 bases remaining between them. The CDR3 has 13 amino acids. Germline CDR1 reads ENHRY; CDR2 reads SYGVKD. The CDR3 protein is CAISPDRQFSQYF. CDR3 in DNA: TGTGCCATCAGCCCGGACAGACAATTTAGTCAGTACTTC.

Remarks on this clone: Other DNA sequences in this sample translate to the same CDR3. The rearrangement joins TRBV7-6 to TRBJ2-1, with TRBD2 matching over 10 bases. The CDR3 is 15 residues long. Germline V CDR1 and CDR2: SGHVS, FNYEAQ. Unmatched junction bases numbered 5, after V lost 5 bases and J lost 4 bases. CDR3 protein: CASSPLAGAYNEQFF. DNA for the CDR3: TGTGCCAGCAGCCCTCTAGCGGGAGCATACAATGAGCAGTTCTTC.

V is TRBV5-1 and J is TRBJ1-4, with 8 bases aligning to TRBD1. From germline, CDR1 is SGHRS and CDR2 YFSETQ. The CDR3 consists of 15 residues. The junction had 7 bases not matched to a gene; V was cut back by 4 bases and J by 5 bases. The CDR3 sequence: CASSLGTGLNEKLFF. DNA for the CDR3: TGCGCCAGCAGCCTGGGGACAGGACTGAATGAAAAACTGTTTTTT.

A remark on this clone: The junction and the germline gene differ at one end; a read error may be behind it. The identical CDR3 is also encoded by other nucleotide sequences in the sample. CDR3 protein: CASRLTRTRTYEQYF. CDR3 nucleotide sequence: TGTGCCAGCAGACTGACCCGGACACGTACCTACGAGCAGTACTTT. The chain recombines TRBV6-5 with TRBJ2-7; D perhaps matches TRBD1 (5 bases). The V gene's germline CDR1 is MNHEY and CDR2 SVGAGI. This CDR3 comprises 15 residues.

Written as DNA, the CDR3 is TGTGCCAGCAGTTGGGACAGGAACACTGAAGCTTTCTTT. It specifies CASSWDRNTEAFF. The V and J genes are TRBV28 and TRBJ1-1; 7 bases line up with TRBD1. Trimming at V came to 4 bases and at J to 1 base, leaving 0 bases not matched to a gene. In germline, CDR1 is MDHEN, CDR2 SYDVKM. This CDR3 spans 13 amino acids.

The chain recombines TRBV2 with TRBJ2-7, with TRBD1 identical over 8 bases. CDR3 length: 15 amino acids. Germline values: CDR1 SNHLY, CDR2 FYNNEI. With 5 bases clipped from V and 3 bases from J, the junction kept 9 bases outside the gene matches. The CDR3 region is CASSTPGQVIYEQYF. The CDR3, as DNA: TGTGCCAGCAGTACACCGGGACAGGTGATCTACGAGCAGTACTTC.

This clone was counted a single time. The gene calls are TRBV7-6 and TRBJ2-1; D is ambiguous. V was cut by 5 bases and J by 7 bases, with 9 bases left in between. The CDR3 contains 12 residues. CDR1 is SGHVS and CDR2 is FNYEAQ in the germline V gene. The CDR3 sequence: CASSLSRNEQFF. CDR3 DNA: TGTGCCAGCAGCCTTAGCAGAAATGAGCAGTTCTTC.

This chain links TRBV4-2 with TRBJ1-1; TRBD1 agrees at 7 bases. V lost 7 bases, J lost 4 bases, and 3 bases stayed unmatched. The CDR3 runs 12 residues. Germline V gene sequence: CDR1 LGHNA, CDR2 YNFKEQ. Here the CDR3 reads CASIRQGTEAFF. The CDR3 coding sequence is TGTGCCAGCATTAGACAGGGCACTGAAGCTTTCTTT.

The V gene is TRBV10-3, the J gene TRBJ1-1; D not resolved. The CDR3 runs 11 residues. V lost 4 bases to trimming and J lost 10 bases, with 10 bases between them. Per germline, CDR1 ENHRY and CDR2 SYGVKD. The chain's CDR3 is CAISGAGRAFF. The DNA for the CDR3 is TGTGCCATCAGTGGAGCCGGGAGAGCTTTCTTT.

The chain is built from TRBV18 and TRBJ2-7; TRBD2 matches at 12 bases. This CDR3 is 16 amino acids long. Germline V gives CDR1 KGHSH, CDR2 LQKENI. V dropped 6 bases and J dropped 1; count of bases not matched to a gene: 7. The CDR3 DNA is TGTGCCAGCTCCCCCCGGACTAGCGGGGCGTCCTACGAGCAGTACTTC. Translated, it gives CASSPRTSGASYEQYF.

The chain recombines TRBV7-8 with TRBJ1-1; 8 bases are a match to TRBD1. V lost 3 bases, J lost 5 bases, and 5 bases stayed unmatched. The CDR3 has 14 residues. Germline CDR1 reads SGHVS; CDR2 reads FQNEAQ. The CDR3 spells CASSLTGATTEAFF. In DNA, the CDR3 is TGTGCCAGCAGCTTGACAGGGGCCACGACTGAAGCTTTCTTT. Using reference TRBV7-8 and TRBJ1-1 for the parts outside the CDR3, the full variable domain is GAGVSQSPRYKVAKRGQDVALRCDPISGHVSLFWYQQALGQGPEFLTYFQNEAQLDKSGLPSDRFFAERPEGSVSTLKIQRTQQEDSAVYLCASSLTGATTEAFFGQGTRLTVV.

The chain combines TRBV7-2 with TRBJ2-3; 8 bases are shared with TRBD1. The CDR3 loop spans 15 amino acids. Germline V gene lookup returns CDR1 SGHTA and CDR2 FQGNSA. Trimming cost V 5 bases and J 2 bases; bases outside gene matches: 6. The CDR3: CASSDDRGLTDTQYF. CDR3 bases: TGTGCCAGCAGCGACGACAGGGGCCTCACAGATACGCAGTATTTT.